The sample holds many counts of the clone carrying this T cell receptor beta chain. Its antigen is as yet unknown. Researchers amplified the TCR beta CDR3 regions from RNA transcripts. With the HTBI primer set, the TCR CDR3 went through a first round of RT-PCR. Each CDR3 protein is one row after TCRdb ran MiXCR on the multiplex PCR reads. The sample has 300,000 to 450,000 distinct CDR3 sequences, more than 14% seen once; the top ten hold about 19%. The sample comes from a study of T cells in Graves' hyperthyroidism and ophthalmopathy. The study, taken as a whole, reports: Ophthalmopathy was predicted by the model a median of approximately 6 months ahead of onset.

Trimming pared 0 bases from V and 0 bases from J, leaving 14 bases between. The length of the CDR3 is 17 residues. The germline gives CDR1 PRHDT, CDR2 FYEKMQ (reference sequence). Lactation, pregnancy, other autoimmune disease or uncontrolled infection led to exclusion of patients. Sequencing input: blood. The clonotype originates from a woman in her 30s with Graves' ophthalmopathy. This chain joins TRBV13 and TRBJ1-2; D remains ambiguous. CDR3 nucleotides: TGTGCCAGCAGCTTAGGCCGAAAGCAGGTACCTAACTATGGCTACACCTTC. This codes for CASSLGRKQVPNYGYTF.